This TCR beta chain originates from a study of blood T cells in healthy people across ages (dated by TCRdb to 2014 to 2015). General notes on the study: In model experiments, template switching captured about one uniquely barcoded TCR beta cDNA molecule for every two T cells. The study measured age-related changes in TCR beta repertoire diversity using deep sequencing normalized with unique cDNA molecular identifiers. The donors were divided into four age groups: young (average around 15 years), middle-aged (about 40), aged (under 70) and long-lived (more than 75). To avoid experimental bias, donors of different ages were spread randomly across the sequencing lanes. For two donors (one aged 18 to 30 and one aged 80 or older), the study analyzed two additional independent replicas of 1 million unique cDNA reads from the same blood draw.

The roughly 37 donors, aged about 6 to 95 years, were systemically healthy Caucasian individuals from Russia. Approximately 10 milliliters of peripheral blood were collected from each donor into EDTA-treated Vacutainer tubes. Ficoll-Paque density-gradient centrifugation was used to isolate PBMCs, with at least 6 million per sample. Trizol reagent was used to extract total RNA from the PBMCs, yielding at least 6 micrograms per sample. For every donor, flow cytometry on a PBMC aliquot measured the percentage of naive CD45RAhigh/CD27high T cells. The library was obtained by 5' RACE. The run used an Illumina HiSeq 2500. A second PCR of about 6 to 11 cycles was run with a J-beta primer mix and a sample-barcoded 5' primer. Each TCR beta cDNA molecule received a unique molecular identifier from a template-switch 5' adaptor carrying 12 random nucleotides. Each sample yielded at least 3 million CDR3-containing paired-end reads. All of the RNA was converted into first-strand cDNA using the Mint cDNA synthesis kit, with a TRBC-specific oligonucleotide serving as the primer. All cDNA was treated with uracil-DNA glycosylase and then went through a first 18-cycle PCR with the universal primers M1SS and BC2_uni_R. Turning to the authors' computational methods: Each sample was normalized by randomly selecting 1 million high-quality reads, each carrying a distinct molecular identifier. Reads with shared molecular identifiers were discarded instead of being binned into consensus sequences. MiTCR, set to a Q25 quality threshold and the strictest error-elimination algorithm, was used for CDR3 identification, clonotype clustering and error correction. A nonparametric unseen species model using Euler transformation provided a lower-bound estimate of total TCR beta diversity. Clones were called with MiXCR by TCRdb after fastp trimmed the public reads at Q25, and only in-frame beta chains were retained. Each CDR3 protein gets just one entry, which takes the most common genes and DNA from the rows behind it. The V and J calls shown here were made by TCRdb, not taken from the authors' results. Counted in this sample were 710,000 or so distinct CDR3 sequences; 32% of them appeared once. Jointly, the top ten make up over 15% of the sample.

Paper-wide results and their limitations: Observed TCR beta diversity correlated strongly with the percentage of naive T cells measured by flow cytometry. The CMV infection status of donors was not known, potentially confounding age-related changes in expanded clonotypes. Estimates of total diversity based on one million sequenced T cells were considered lower bounds and underestimates. Compared with the aged group, the long-lived group had more naive CD4+ T cells, fewer expanded clones and increased TCR diversity, a pattern suggesting age selection. Bulk unsorted PBMC profiling prevented conclusive comparison of naive and antigen-experienced compartments. Observed TCR beta diversity per million T cells fell roughly linearly with age, and a significant reduction was already apparent by age about 36.

Points on this clonotype: Its target antigen remains unknown. This may be a read error, as it is one base from a much larger clone.

CDR1 and CDR2 (KGHSH, LQKENI) derive from the germline V gene. From the cysteine up to the phenylalanine, the CDR3 has a length of 13 residues. Here the CDR3 DNA is all that survives: 39 bases in frame from base 1. This TCR was sampled from a woman older than 75 in good health. Donor details come from another sample of the same person, matched by shared clones. The chain uses TRBV18 and TRBJ2-5, with the D gene uncertain. The specimen was blood. The CDR3 region has the sequence CASPPDWRETQYF. The nucleotide sequence is given as TGTGCCAGCCCACCAGATTGGCGGGAGACCCAGTACTTC.